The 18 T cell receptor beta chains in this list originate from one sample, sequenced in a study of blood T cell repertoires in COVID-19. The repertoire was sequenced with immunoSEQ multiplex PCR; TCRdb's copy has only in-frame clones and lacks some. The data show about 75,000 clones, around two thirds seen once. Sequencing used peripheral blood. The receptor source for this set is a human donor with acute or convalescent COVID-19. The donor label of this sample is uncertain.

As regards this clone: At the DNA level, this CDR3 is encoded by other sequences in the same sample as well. CDR3 nucleotide sequence: TGTGCCAGCAGCTTCAGGGGGCCCCTGAACACTGAAGCTTTCTTT. It encodes CASSFRGPLNTEAFF. The chain couples TRBV7-2 to TRBJ1-1; the match to TRBD1 covers 8 bases. The V and J ends lost 3 bases and 0 bases, in that order; junction bases with no gene match: 3. The CDR3 totals 15 residues. Germline assignment: CDR1 SGHTA and CDR2 FQGNSA.

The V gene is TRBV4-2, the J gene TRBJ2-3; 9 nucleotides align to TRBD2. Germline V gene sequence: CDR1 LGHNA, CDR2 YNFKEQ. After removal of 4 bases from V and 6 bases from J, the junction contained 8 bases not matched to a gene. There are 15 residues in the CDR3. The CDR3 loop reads CASSPSTSGHDTQYF. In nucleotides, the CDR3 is TGTGCCAGCAGCCCTTCCACTAGCGGGCACGATACGCAGTATTTT.

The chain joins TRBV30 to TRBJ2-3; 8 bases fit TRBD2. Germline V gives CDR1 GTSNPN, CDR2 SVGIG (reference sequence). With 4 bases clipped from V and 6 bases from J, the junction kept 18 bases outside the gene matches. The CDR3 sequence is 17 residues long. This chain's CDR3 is CAWTRADAGGRRDTQYF. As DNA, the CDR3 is TGTGCCTGGACCCGCGCGGACGCGGGAGGTCGGAGGGATACGCAGTATTTT.

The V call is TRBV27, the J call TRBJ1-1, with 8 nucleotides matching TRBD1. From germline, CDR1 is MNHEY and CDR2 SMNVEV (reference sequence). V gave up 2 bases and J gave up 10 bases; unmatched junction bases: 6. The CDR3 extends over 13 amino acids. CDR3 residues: CASSLASGTGAFF. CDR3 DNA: TGTGCCAGCAGTTTAGCCTCCGGGACAGGAGCTTTCTTT.

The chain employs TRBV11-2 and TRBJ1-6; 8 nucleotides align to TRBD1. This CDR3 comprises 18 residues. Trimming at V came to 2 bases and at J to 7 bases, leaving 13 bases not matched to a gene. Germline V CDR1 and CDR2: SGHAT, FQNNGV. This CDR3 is CASSLWGGTGRTNSPLHF. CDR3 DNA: TGTGCCAGCAGCTTATGGGGCGGGACAGGACGAACCAATTCACCCCTCCACTTT.

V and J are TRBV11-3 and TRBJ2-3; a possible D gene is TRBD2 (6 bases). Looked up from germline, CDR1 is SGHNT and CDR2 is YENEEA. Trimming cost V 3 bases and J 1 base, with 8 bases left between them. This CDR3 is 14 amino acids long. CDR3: CASSFGGRTDTQYF. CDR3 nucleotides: TGTGCCAGCAGCTTCGGGGGACGCACAGATACGCAGTATTTT.

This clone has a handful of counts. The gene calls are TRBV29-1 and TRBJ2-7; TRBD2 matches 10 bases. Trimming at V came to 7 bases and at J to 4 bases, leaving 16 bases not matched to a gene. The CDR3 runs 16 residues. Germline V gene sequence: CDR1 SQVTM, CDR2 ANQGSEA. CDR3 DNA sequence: TGCAGCGCCCGAGGGGGAGTAGCGGGAGGTTTATACGAGCAGTACTTC. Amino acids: CSARGGVAGGLYEQYF.

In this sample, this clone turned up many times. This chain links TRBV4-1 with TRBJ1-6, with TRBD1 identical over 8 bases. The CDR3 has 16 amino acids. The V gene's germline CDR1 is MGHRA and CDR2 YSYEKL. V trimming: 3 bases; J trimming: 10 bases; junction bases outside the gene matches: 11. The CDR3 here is CASSQPGTGRGSPLHF. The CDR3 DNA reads TGCGCCAGCAGCCAGCCCGGGACAGGTCGGGGGTCACCCCTCCACTTT.

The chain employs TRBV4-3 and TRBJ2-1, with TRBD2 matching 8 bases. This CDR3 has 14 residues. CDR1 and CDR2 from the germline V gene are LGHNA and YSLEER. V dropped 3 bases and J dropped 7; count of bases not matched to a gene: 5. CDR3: CASSQSGRENEQFF. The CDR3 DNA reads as TGCGCCAGCAGCCAGAGCGGGAGAGAAAATGAGCAGTTCTTC.

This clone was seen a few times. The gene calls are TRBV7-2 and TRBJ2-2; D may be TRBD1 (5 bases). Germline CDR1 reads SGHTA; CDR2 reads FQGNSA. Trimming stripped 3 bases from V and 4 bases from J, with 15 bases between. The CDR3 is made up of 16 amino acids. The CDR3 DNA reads TGTGCCAGCAGCTTTAGCCAGGGAAGGGGCACCGGGGAGCTGTTTTTT. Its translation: CASSFSQGRGTGELFF.

CDR3 sequence reads: CASSINTGELFF. For the CDR3, the DNA is TGCGCCAGCAGTATTAACACCGGGGAGCTGTTTTTT. The rearrangement uses TRBV5-1 and TRBJ2-2; the D is unclear. Trimming removed 5 bases at V and 2 bases at J, with 4 bases between. Germline-derived CDR1 and CDR2 are SGHRS and YFSETQ. This CDR3 comprises 12 residues.

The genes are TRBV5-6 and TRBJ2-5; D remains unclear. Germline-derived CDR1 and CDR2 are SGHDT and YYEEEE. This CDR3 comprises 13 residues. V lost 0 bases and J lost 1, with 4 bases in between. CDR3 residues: CASSLVAQETQYF. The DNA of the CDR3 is TGTGCCAGCAGCTTGGTGGCCCAAGAGACCCAGTACTTC. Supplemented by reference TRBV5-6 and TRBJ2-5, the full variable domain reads DAGVTQSPTHLIKTRGQQVTLRCSPKSGHDTVSWYQQALGQGPQFIFQYYEEEERQRGNFPDRFSGHQFPNYSSELNVNALLLGDSALYLCASSLVAQETQYFGPGTRLLVL.

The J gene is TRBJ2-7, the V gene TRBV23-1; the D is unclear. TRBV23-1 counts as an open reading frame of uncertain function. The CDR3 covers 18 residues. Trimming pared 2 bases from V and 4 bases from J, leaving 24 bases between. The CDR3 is CASSQHVPEYTFSYEQYV. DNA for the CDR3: TGCGCCAGCAGTCAACATGTACCTGAATACACCTTCTCTTACGAGCAGTACGTC.

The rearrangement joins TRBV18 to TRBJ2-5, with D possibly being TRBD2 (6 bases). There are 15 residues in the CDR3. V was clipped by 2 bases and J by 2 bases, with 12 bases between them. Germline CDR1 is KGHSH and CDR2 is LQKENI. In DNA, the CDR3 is TGTGCCAGCTCACCAGGGGGGATTGGTCAAGAGACCCAGTACTTC. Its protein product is CASSPGGIGQETQYF.

This chain's CDR3 is CASTWGTLNTEAFF. Written as DNA, the CDR3 is TGTGCCAGCACCTGGGGCACGTTGAACACTGAAGCTTTCTTT. V is TRBV6-5 and J is TRBJ1-1; D is possibly TRBD1 (5 bases). The CDR3 spans 14 residues. CDR1 is MNHEY and CDR2 is SVGAGI in the germline V gene. Trimming took 7 bases from V and 0 from J, leaving 12 bases between them.

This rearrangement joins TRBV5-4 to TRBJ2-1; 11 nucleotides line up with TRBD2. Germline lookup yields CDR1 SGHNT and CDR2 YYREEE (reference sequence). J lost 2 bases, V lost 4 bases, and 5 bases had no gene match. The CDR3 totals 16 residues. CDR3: CASSPQLAGAYNEQFF. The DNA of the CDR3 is TGTGCCAGCAGCCCTCAACTAGCGGGAGCCTACAATGAGCAGTTCTTC.

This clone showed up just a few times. CDR3 nucleotide sequence: TGTGCCAGAAGCTCTTGGATATACAGGGGACATTCACCCCTCCACTTT. Translation: CARSSWIYRGHSPLHF. V gene TRBV5-3 combines with J gene TRBJ1-6; the match to TRBD1 covers 7 bases. Being an ORF, TRBV5-3 has a function that is uncertain. J lost 8 bases, V lost 3 bases, and 11 bases had no gene match. The CDR3 consists of 16 residues.

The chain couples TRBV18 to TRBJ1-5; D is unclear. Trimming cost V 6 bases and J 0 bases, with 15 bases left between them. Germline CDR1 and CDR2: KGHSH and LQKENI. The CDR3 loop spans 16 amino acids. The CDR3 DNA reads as TGTGCCAGCTCCAAAGCAGGCGGGAGTAGCAATCAGCCCCAGCATTTT. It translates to CASSKAGGSSNQPQHF.